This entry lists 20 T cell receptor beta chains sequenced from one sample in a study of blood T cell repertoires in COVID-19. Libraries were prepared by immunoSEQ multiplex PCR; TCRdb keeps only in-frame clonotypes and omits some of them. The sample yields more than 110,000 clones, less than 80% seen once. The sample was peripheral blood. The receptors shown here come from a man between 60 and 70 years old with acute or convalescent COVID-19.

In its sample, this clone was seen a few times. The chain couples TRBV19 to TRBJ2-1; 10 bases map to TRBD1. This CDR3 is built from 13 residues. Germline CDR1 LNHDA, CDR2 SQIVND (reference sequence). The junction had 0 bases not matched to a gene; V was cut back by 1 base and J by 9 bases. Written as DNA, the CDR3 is TGTGCCAGTAGTATAGGGACAGGGGGTGAGCAGTTCTTC. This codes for CASSIGTGGEQFF. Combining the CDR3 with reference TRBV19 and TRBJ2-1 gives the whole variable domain DGGITQSPKYLFRKEGQNVTLSCEQNLNHDAMYWYRQDPGQGLRLIYYSQIVNDFQKGDIAEGYSVSREKKESFPLTVTSAQKNPTAFYLCASSIGTGGEQFFGPGTRLTVL.

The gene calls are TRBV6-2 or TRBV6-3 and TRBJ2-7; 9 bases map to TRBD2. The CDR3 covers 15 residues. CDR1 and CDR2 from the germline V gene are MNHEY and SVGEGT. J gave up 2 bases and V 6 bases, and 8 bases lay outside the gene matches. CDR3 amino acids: CASRPSGGRAYEQYF. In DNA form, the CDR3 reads TGTGCCAGCAGACCTTCTGGCGGGAGGGCCTACGAGCAGTACTTC.

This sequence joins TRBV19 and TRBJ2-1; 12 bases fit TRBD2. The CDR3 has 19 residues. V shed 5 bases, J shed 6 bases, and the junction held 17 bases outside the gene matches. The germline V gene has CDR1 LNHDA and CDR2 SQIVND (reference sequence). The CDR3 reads CASSSWTSGDAGMSNEQFF. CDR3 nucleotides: TGTGCCAGTAGTTCGTGGACTAGCGGGGACGCCGGAATGAGCAATGAGCAGTTCTTC.

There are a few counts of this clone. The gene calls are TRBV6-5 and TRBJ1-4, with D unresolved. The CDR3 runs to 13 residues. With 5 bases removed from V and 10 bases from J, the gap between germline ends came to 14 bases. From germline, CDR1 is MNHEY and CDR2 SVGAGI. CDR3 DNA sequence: TGTGCCAGCAGTCCCGGAGCGATGGGAAAACTGTTTTTT. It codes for CASSPGAMGKLFF.

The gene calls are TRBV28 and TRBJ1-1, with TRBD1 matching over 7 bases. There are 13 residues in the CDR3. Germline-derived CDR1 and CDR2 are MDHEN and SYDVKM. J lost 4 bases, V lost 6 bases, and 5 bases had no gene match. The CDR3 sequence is CASRTGMLTEAFF. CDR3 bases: TGTGCCAGCAGGACAGGGATGCTCACTGAAGCTTTCTTT.

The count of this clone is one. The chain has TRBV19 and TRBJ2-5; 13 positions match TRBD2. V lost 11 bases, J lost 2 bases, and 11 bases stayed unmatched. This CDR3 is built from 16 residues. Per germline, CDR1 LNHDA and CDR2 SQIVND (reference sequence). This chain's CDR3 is CAAKLGTSGIQETQYF. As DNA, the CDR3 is TGTGCCGCCAAGCTCGGGACTAGCGGGATACAAGAGACCCAGTACTTC.

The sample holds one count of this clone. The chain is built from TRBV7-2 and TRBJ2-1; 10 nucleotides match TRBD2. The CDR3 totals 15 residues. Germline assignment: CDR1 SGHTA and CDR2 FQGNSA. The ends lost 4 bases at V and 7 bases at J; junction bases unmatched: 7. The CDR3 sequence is CASSSLAGVPNEQFF. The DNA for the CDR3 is TGTGCCAGCAGCTCGCTAGCGGGAGTACCTAATGAGCAGTTCTTC.

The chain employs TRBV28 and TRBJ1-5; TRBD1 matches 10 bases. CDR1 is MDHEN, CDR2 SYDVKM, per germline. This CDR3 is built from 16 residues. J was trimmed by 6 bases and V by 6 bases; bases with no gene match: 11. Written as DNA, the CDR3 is TGTGCCAGCAGCCTCTCACCGGGACAGGGGATTCAGCCCCAGCATTTT. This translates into CASSLSPGQGIQPQHF.

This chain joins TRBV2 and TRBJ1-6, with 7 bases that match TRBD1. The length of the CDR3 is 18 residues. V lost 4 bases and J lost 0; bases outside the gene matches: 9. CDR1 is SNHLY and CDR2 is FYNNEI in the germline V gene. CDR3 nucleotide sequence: TGTGCCAGCAGTGGCGGGGAGACAGGGCACTCCTATAATTCACCCCTCCACTTT. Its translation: CASSGGETGHSYNSPLHF.

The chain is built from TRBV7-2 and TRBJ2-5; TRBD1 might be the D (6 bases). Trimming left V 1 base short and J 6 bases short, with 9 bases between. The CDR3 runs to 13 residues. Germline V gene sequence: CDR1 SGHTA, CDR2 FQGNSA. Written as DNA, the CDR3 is TGTGCCAGCAGCTTAGGCAGGGACAAGACCCAGTACTTC. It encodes CASSLGRDKTQYF.

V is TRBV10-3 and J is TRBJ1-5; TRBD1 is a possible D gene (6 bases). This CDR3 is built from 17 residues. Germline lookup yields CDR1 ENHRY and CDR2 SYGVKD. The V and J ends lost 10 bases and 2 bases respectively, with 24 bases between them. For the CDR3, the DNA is TGTGCCACCCGGGCGGCTCGGGGGGCAGAAGGCAATCAGCCCCAGCATTTT. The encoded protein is CATRAARGAEGNQPQHF.

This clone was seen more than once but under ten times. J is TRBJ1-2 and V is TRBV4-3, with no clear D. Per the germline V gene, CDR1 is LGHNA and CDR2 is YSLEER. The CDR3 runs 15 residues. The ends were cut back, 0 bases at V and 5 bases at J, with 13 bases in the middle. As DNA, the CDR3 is TGCGCCAGCAGCCAAGAGACACATCCTCGATATGGCTACACCTTC. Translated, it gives CASSQETHPRYGYTF.

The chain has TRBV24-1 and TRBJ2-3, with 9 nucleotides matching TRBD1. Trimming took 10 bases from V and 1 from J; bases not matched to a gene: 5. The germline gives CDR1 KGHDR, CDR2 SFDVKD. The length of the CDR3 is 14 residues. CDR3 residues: CATSRDRGTDTQYF. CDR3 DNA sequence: TGTGCCACTAGCCGGGACAGGGGCACAGATACGCAGTATTTT.

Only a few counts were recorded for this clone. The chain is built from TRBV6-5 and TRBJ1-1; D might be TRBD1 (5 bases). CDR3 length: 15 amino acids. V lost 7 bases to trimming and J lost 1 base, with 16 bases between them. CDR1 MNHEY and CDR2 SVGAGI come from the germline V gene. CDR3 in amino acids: CASTDSWRGNTEAFF. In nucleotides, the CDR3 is TGTGCCAGCACCGACAGCTGGAGGGGGAACACTGAAGCTTTCTTT.

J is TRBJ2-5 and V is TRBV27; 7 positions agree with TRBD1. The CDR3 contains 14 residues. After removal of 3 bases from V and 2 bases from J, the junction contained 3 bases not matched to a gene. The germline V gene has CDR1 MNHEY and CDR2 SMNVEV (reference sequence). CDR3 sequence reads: CASSFMGQQETQYF. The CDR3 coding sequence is TGTGCCAGCAGTTTTATGGGACAGCAAGAGACCCAGTACTTC.

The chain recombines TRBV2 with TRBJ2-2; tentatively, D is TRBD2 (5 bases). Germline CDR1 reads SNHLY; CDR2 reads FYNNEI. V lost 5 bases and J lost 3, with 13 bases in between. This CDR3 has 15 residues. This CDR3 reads CASSITRVDTGELFF. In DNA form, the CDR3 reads TGTGCCAGCAGTATTACTAGGGTCGACACCGGGGAGCTGTTTTTT.

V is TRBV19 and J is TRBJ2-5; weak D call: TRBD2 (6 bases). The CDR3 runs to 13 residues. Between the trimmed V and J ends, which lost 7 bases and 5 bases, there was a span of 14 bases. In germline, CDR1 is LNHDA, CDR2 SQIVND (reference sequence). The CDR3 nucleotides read TGTGCCAGTACCGAGGGACTCCGTGAGACCCAGTACTTC. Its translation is CASTEGLRETQYF.

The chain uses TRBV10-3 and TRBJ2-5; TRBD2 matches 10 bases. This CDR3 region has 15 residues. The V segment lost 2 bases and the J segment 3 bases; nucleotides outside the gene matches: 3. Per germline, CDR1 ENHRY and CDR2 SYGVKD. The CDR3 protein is CAISETGLAEETQYF. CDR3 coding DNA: TGTGCCATCAGTGAGACCGGACTAGCGGAAGAGACCCAGTACTTC.

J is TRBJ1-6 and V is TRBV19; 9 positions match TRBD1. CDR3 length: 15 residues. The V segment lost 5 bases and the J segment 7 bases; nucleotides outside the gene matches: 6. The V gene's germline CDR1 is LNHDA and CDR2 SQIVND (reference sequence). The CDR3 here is CASSLGQGRNSPLHF. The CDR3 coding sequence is TGTGCCAGTAGTTTGGGACAGGGAAGGAATTCACCCCTCCACTTT.

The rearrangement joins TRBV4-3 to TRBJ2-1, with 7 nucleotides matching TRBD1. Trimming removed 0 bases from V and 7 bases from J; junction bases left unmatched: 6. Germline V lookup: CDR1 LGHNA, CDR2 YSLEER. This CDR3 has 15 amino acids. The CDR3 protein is CASSQETGVRNEQFF. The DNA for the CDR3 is TGCGCCAGCAGCCAAGAAACAGGGGTAAGGAATGAGCAGTTCTTC.